A selection of T cell receptor beta chains follows, all from one sample in a study of graft-versus-host responses after intestinal transplantation. These receptors have no known antigen. Data came from immunoSEQ multiplex PCR; TCRdb stores just in-frame clones and leaves some out. The sample yields about 83,000 clones, approximately 88% seen once. This specimen consisted of unstimulated CD4+ T cells sorted from spleen or lymph node cells, obtained before intestinal transplant. All receptors derive from a human donor who received an intestinal transplant. Each CDR3 is given with its conserved first and last residue. A D gene is named only where the DNA matches it firmly. Where a row states a size, it is once, few, many or the class of an expanded clone; other rows omit it.

D gene: NA
clone size: NA
V gene: TRBV9
J gene: TRBJ2-7
CDR3 DNA: TGTGCCAGCAGCGTAGCTCCAGGTACCTACGAGCAGTACTTC
CDR3 protein: CASSVAPGTYEQYF

D gene: TRBD1
clone size: NA
V gene: TRBV28
J gene: TRBJ2-5
CDR3 DNA: TGTGCCAGCAGTTTATCGGGACAGGTGGTCCAAGAGACCCAGTACTTC
CDR3 protein: CASSLSGQVVQETQYF

D gene: TRBD2
clone size: NA
V gene: TRBV29-1
J gene: TRBJ2-3
CDR3 DNA: TGCAGCGTTGACCTAGCGGGAGGCTCACACAACACAGATACGCAGTATTTT
CDR3 protein: CSVDLAGGSHNTDTQYF

D gene: NA
clone size: NA
V gene: TRBV2
J gene: TRBJ2-5
CDR3 DNA: TGTGCTCACATCCCGGGATATGAGCAGTACTTC
CDR3 protein: CAHIPGYEQYF

D gene: TRBD2
clone size: NA
V gene: TRBV27
J gene: TRBJ2-7
CDR3 DNA: TGTGCCAGTAGCGGGAACGGCCGATATGCCTACGAGCAGTACTTC
CDR3 protein: CASSGNGRYAYEQYF

D gene: NA
clone size: NA
V gene: TRBV14
J gene: TRBJ2-1
CDR3 DNA: TGTGCCAGCAGCCAATGGATGGGCCCCCCCTACAATGAGCAGTTCTTC
CDR3 protein: CASSQWMGPPYNEQFF

D gene: NA
clone size: NA
V gene: TRBV7-9
J gene: TRBJ1-5
CDR3 DNA: TGTGCCAGCAGCTTAGGGGCCAGCAATCAGCCCCAGCATTTT
CDR3 protein: CASSLGASNQPQHF

D gene: TRBD2
clone size: NA
V gene: TRBV6-5
J gene: TRBJ2-7
CDR3 DNA: TGTGCCAGCAGTCTAGCGGGAGCGTCCTACGAGCAGTACTTC
CDR3 protein: CASSLAGASYEQYF

D gene: NA
clone size: NA
V gene: TRBV30
J gene: TRBJ1-5
CDR3 DNA: TGTGCCTGGAGGAGGGCAGGGGACCAGCCCCAGCATTTT
CDR3 protein: CAWRRAGDQPQHF

D gene: NA
clone size: once
V gene: TRBV25-1
J gene: TRBJ2-1
CDR3 DNA: TGTGCCAGCAGTGAATTACGGGGTGGTTCATACAATGAGCAGTTCTTC
CDR3 protein: CASSELRGGSYNEQFF

D gene: NA
clone size: NA
V gene: TRBV6-5
J gene: TRBJ1-1
CDR3 DNA: TGTGCCAGCCAGGGTAGGGGGAACACTGAAGCTTTCTTT
CDR3 protein: CASQGRGNTEAFF

D gene: TRBD1
clone size: NA
V gene: TRBV5-1
J gene: TRBJ2-5
CDR3 DNA: TGCGCCAGCAGTTCCGGGACAGGGGCGACAAATGGGGAGACCCAGTACTTC
CDR3 protein: CASSSGTGATNGETQYF

D gene: TRBD2
clone size: NA
V gene: TRBV30
J gene: TRBJ2-5
CDR3 DNA: TGTGCCTTTGCGGGGGGACCCCAAGAGACCCAGTACTTC
CDR3 protein: CAFAGGPQETQYF

D gene: NA
clone size: NA
V gene: TRBV6-1
J gene: TRBJ1-3
CDR3 DNA: TGTGCCAGCACCCTTTCCCCGGAGCACGGAAACACCATATATTTT
CDR3 protein: CASTLSPEHGNTIYF

D gene: TRBD1
clone size: NA
V gene: TRBV6-5
J gene: TRBJ2-1
CDR3 DNA: TGTGCCAGCATGCTAGGGACAGGGGGCGGTGAGCAGTTCTTC
CDR3 protein: CASMLGTGGGEQFF

D gene: NA
clone size: NA
V gene: TRBV11-2
J gene: TRBJ1-6
CDR3 DNA: TGTGCCAGCAGCCCCCGAGGGAATACCTATAATTCACCCCTCCACTTT
CDR3 protein: CASSPRGNTYNSPLHF

D gene: NA
clone size: NA
V gene: TRBV7-8
J gene: TRBJ2-5
CDR3 DNA: TGTGCCAGCAGCCGACTTACCCGGACCCAGTACTTC
CDR3 protein: CASSRLTRTQYF

D gene: NA
clone size: NA
V gene: TRBV7-2
J gene: TRBJ1-3
CDR3 DNA: TGTGCCAGCAGGTTGACAGGAGCTGGAAACACCATATATTTT
CDR3 protein: CASRLTGAGNTIYF

D gene: NA
clone size: NA
V gene: TRBV9
J gene: TRBJ1-2
CDR3 DNA: TGTGCCAGCAGCCTCCGTGGGGCCTATGGCTACACCTTC
CDR3 protein: CASSLRGAYGYTF

D gene: TRBD1
clone size: NA
V gene: TRBV19
J gene: TRBJ1-1
CDR3 DNA: TGTGCCAGTAGTATCTCGACAGGGCTCACTGAAGCTTTCTTT
CDR3 protein: CASSISTGLTEAFF

D gene: NA
clone size: NA
V gene: TRBV18
J gene: TRBJ2-2
CDR3 DNA: TGTGCCAGCTCATCACAACAGGACACCGGGGAGCTGTTTTTT
CDR3 protein: CASSSQQDTGELFF

D gene: TRBD1
clone size: NA
V gene: TRBV5-6
J gene: TRBJ2-3
CDR3 DNA: TGTGCCAGCAGCTCCCACGGGACAGGCAAGGGTGGGATCACAGATACGCAGTATTTT
CDR3 protein: CASSSHGTGKGGITDTQYF

D gene: NA
clone size: NA
V gene: TRBV7-2
J gene: TRBJ2-2
CDR3 DNA: TGTGCCAGCAGCTTAAAACCCCTACTAGGAACCAACACCGGGGAGCTGTTTTTT
CDR3 protein: CASSLKPLLGTNTGELFF

D gene: NA
clone size: NA
V gene: TRBV6-5
J gene: TRBJ1-2
CDR3 DNA: TGTGCCAGCACTCACACCCAAGGAGACTATGGCTACACCTTC
CDR3 protein: CASTHTQGDYGYTF

D gene: TRBD1
clone size: NA
V gene: TRBV10-3
J gene: TRBJ2-3
CDR3 DNA: TGTGCCATCAACCAGGGGGGCACAGATACGCAGTATTTT
CDR3 protein: CAINQGGTDTQYF

D gene: NA
clone size: NA
V gene: TRBV13
J gene: TRBJ1-4
CDR3 DNA: TGTGCCAGCAGCTTATACGGGGGGGCGACTAATGAAAAACTGTTTTTT
CDR3 protein: CASSLYGGATNEKLFF

D gene: TRBD1
clone size: NA
V gene: TRBV6-5
J gene: TRBJ2-1
CDR3 DNA: TGTGCCAGCAATCGGGACAGGGAAACTCATGAGCAGTTCTTC
CDR3 protein: CASNRDRETHEQFF

D gene: NA
clone size: NA
V gene: TRBV28
J gene: TRBJ2-4
CDR3 DNA: TGTGCCAGCGCCCCCGGACAGCTAGCCAAAAACATTCAGTACTTC
CDR3 protein: CASAPGQLAKNIQYF

D gene: TRBD2
clone size: NA
V gene: TRBV27
J gene: TRBJ2-2
CDR3 DNA: TGTGCCAGCAGTCCAACAGGACTAGCCCGGAACACCGGGGAGCTGTTTTTT
CDR3 protein: CASSPTGLARNTGELFF

D gene: TRBD1
clone size: once
V gene: TRBV9
J gene: TRBJ2-5
CDR3 DNA: TGTGCCAGCAGCGTAGGGGCAGGGGGAGAGACCCAGTACTTC
CDR3 protein: CASSVGAGGETQYF

D gene: NA
clone size: NA
V gene: TRBV29-1
J gene: TRBJ1-4
CDR3 DNA: TGCAGCGTTGTCCCGGGGGGCAGTGAAAAACTGTTTTTT
CDR3 protein: CSVVPGGSEKLFF

D gene: TRBD2
clone size: NA
V gene: TRBV28
J gene: TRBJ2-4
CDR3 DNA: TGTGCCAGCAGTCCCCGCGGGAGGGCGACCAAAAACATTCAGTACTTC
CDR3 protein: CASSPRGRATKNIQYF

D gene: NA
clone size: NA
V gene: TRBV6-5
J gene: TRBJ1-1
CDR3 DNA: TGTGCCAGCAGTTACTCGATATGGGGGCCCACTGAAGCTTTCTTT
CDR3 protein: CASSYSIWGPTEAFF

D gene: TRBD1
clone size: NA
V gene: TRBV28
J gene: TRBJ2-7
CDR3 DNA: TGTGCCAGCACCTGGGGACAGATATGGAACGAGCAGTACTTC
CDR3 protein: CASTWGQIWNEQYF

D gene: NA
clone size: once
V gene: TRBV15
J gene: TRBJ2-1
CDR3 DNA: TGTGCCACCAGCAGAGCCCCAGGGGAAACTGAGCAGTTCTTC
CDR3 protein: CATSRAPGETEQFF

D gene: NA
clone size: NA
V gene: TRBV7-8
J gene: TRBJ2-7
CDR3 DNA: TGTGCCAGCAGCTCCACGGGGTCCTTCTACGAGCAGTACTTC
CDR3 protein: CASSSTGSFYEQYF

D gene: NA
clone size: few
V gene: TRBV21-1
J gene: TRBJ1-5
CDR3 DNA: TGTGCCAGGCAGTTCGCTTGCCCCCAGCCCCAGCATTTT
CDR3 protein: CARQFACPQPQHF

D gene: NA
clone size: NA
V gene: TRBV25-1
J gene: TRBJ2-5
CDR3 DNA: TGTGCCAGCAGTGACGGGACCCAGTACTTC
CDR3 protein: CASSDGTQYF

D gene: NA
clone size: NA
V gene: TRBV15
J gene: TRBJ2-2
CDR3 DNA: TGTGCCACCAGCGAGCTAAGGAACACCGGGGAGCTGTTTTTT
CDR3 protein: CATSELRNTGELFF

D gene: TRBD2
clone size: NA
V gene: TRBV28
J gene: TRBJ2-5
CDR3 DNA: TGTGCCAGCAGTTTTGTAGCGGGGAGGTCAGAGACCCAGTACTTC
CDR3 protein: CASSFVAGRSETQYF

D gene: NA
clone size: NA
V gene: TRBV5-1
J gene: TRBJ2-1
CDR3 DNA: TGCGCCAGCAGCGGCAGTTACGAACGTGGTGAGCAGTTCTTC
CDR3 protein: CASSGSYERGEQFF

D gene: NA
clone size: NA
V gene: TRBV7-9
J gene: TRBJ1-6
CDR3 DNA: TGTGCCAGCAGCCATCCCAATTCACCCCTCCACTTT
CDR3 protein: CASSHPNSPLHF

D gene: NA
clone size: few
V gene: TRBV28
J gene: TRBJ1-5
CDR3 DNA: TGTGCCAGCAGTTTTACGGGAAGTAATCAGCCCCAGCATTTT
CDR3 protein: CASSFTGSNQPQHF

D gene: NA
clone size: few
V gene: TRBV5-1
J gene: TRBJ1-2
CDR3 DNA: TGCGCCAGCAGCATGGCTCCTCGGGATGGCTACACCTTC
CDR3 protein: CASSMAPRDGYTF

D gene: TRBD1
clone size: NA
V gene: TRBV5-1
J gene: TRBJ1-6
CDR3 DNA: TGCGCCAGCAGCGTGACAGGGGTAATTAATTCACCCCTCCACTTT
CDR3 protein: CASSVTGVINSPLHF

D gene: TRBD2
clone size: NA
V gene: TRBV4-2
J gene: TRBJ2-3
CDR3 DNA: TGTGCCAGCAGCCAAGATCTACTAGCGGGGGCCGGTCATACGCAGTATTTT
CDR3 protein: CASSQDLLAGAGHTQYF

D gene: TRBD1
clone size: NA
V gene: TRBV4-1
J gene: TRBJ1-1
CDR3 DNA: TGCGCCAGCAGCCAAGAGGGGACAGCGGTCACTGAAGCTTTCTTT
CDR3 protein: CASSQEGTAVTEAFF

D gene: TRBD1
clone size: NA
V gene: TRBV6-1
J gene: TRBJ1-1
CDR3 DNA: TGTGCCAGCAGCGGGACAGATAACACTGAAGCTTTCTTT
CDR3 protein: CASSGTDNTEAFF

D gene: TRBD2
clone size: NA
V gene: TRBV7-8
J gene: TRBJ2-7
CDR3 DNA: TGTGCCAGCAGCTTAAGGGTGAGGCTAGCGGGACCGCCCCGTACCTACGAGCAGTACTTC
CDR3 protein: CASSLRVRLAGPPRTYEQYF